These T cell receptor beta chains were read from a single sample in a study of T cell responses to AZD1222 COVID-19 vaccine. Clones were sequenced by immunoSEQ multiplex PCR, and TCRdb holds only the in-frame ones, with some missing. The sample shows about 46,000 clones, about 90% of them seen only once. The sequences come from peripheral blood, collected 28 days after the second AZD1222 dose. These receptors all stem from an adult who received the AZD1222 COVID-19 vaccine. Each CDR3 is given with its conserved first and last residue. The order of the fields is clone size, V gene, J gene, CDR3 protein. Expanded clones get a size class; other rows say once, few or many, or leave the size out.

once	TRBV7-8	TRBJ2-7	CASSAKSTSVSEQYF
once	TRBV3-1/TRBV3-2	TRBJ2-1	CASSQNWNEQFF
NA	TRBV2	TRBJ1-2	CASSEDHGYTF
NA	TRBV19	TRBJ1-1	CASSVQGETEAFF
once	TRBV19	TRBJ2-1	CASTTGPAAPYNEQFF
NA	TRBV11-2	TRBJ2-7	CASSLLGSEEQYF
NA	TRBV19	TRBJ2-7	CASSTLGLYEQYF
NA	TRBV7-9	TRBJ1-2	CASSLMGDSYGYTF
NA	TRBV29-1	TRBJ2-4	CSATGVDIQYF
NA	TRBV6-5	TRBJ2-5	CASTGETQYF
once	TRBV5-1	TRBJ2-3	CASSISGTRNTDTQYF
NA	TRBV6-1	TRBJ1-2	CASSERGQGQGNGYTF
NA	TRBV5-1	TRBJ2-7	CASSLGAGGREQYF
NA	TRBV28	TRBJ1-2	CASSLPGLAYGYTF
NA	TRBV7-2	TRBJ2-1	CASSSQSGRPYNEQFF
NA	TRBV27	TRBJ1-2	CASSLSGGTGDGYTF
NA	TRBV28	TRBJ1-4	CASSLFPQLGTGKLFF
NA	TRBV6-5	TRBJ2-1	CASRGAGYNEQFF
NA	TRBV4-1	TRBJ2-5	CASSQGLAGQETQYF
NA	TRBV10-2	TRBJ2-1	CASSEASSNEQFF
NA	TRBV7-9	TRBJ1-1	CASSRSWANTEAFF
NA	TRBV14	TRBJ2-7	CASSRATRGLEQYF
NA	TRBV5-1	TRBJ2-1	CASSPTTAYNEQFF
NA	TRBV11-2	TRBJ2-5	CASSFPGLAGETQYF
NA	TRBV30	TRBJ1-1	CAWSLGDNTEAFF
NA	TRBV27	TRBJ2-7	CASSLGLAGTYEQYF
NA	TRBV28	TRBJ1-1	CASSLGGFGTEAFF
NA	TRBV7-2	TRBJ2-1	CASSSQILAGDLNEQFF
NA	TRBV28	TRBJ2-7	CASSISLGLAFSYEQYF
NA	TRBV6-5	TRBJ1-4	CASTPTGSSEKLFF
NA	TRBV5-4	TRBJ2-1	CASSINPGEAYNEQFF
NA	TRBV9	TRBJ2-7	CASSVSDTFDEQYF
NA	TRBV7-9	TRBJ1-2	CASSPTGQGTNYGYTF
NA	TRBV7-2	TRBJ1-5	CASSGQGGYSNQPQHF